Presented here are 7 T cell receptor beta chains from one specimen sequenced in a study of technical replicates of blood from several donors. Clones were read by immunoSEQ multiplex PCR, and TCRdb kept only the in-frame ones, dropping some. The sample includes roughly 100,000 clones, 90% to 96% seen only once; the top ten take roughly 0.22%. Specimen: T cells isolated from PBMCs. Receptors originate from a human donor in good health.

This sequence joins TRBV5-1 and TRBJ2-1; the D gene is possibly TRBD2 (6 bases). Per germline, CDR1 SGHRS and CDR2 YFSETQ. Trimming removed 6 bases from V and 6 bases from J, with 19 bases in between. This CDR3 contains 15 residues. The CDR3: CASTVSLATANEQFF. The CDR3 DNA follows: TGCGCCAGCACGGTCTCACTAGCTACGGCCAATGAGCAGTTCTTC. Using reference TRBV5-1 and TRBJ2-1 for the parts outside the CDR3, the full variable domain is KAGVTQTPRYLIKTRGQQVTLSCSPISGHRSVSWYQQTPGQGLQFLFEYFSETQRNKGNFPGRFSGRQFSNSRSEMNVSTLELGDSALYLCASTVSLATANEQFFGPGTRLTVL.

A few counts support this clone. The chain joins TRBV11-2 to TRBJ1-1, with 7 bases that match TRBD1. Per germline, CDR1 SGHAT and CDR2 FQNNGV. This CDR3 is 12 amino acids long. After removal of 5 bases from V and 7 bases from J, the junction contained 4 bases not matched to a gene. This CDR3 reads CASSLGTVEAFF. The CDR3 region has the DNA TGTGCCAGCAGCCTAGGGACAGTTGAAGCTTTCTTT.

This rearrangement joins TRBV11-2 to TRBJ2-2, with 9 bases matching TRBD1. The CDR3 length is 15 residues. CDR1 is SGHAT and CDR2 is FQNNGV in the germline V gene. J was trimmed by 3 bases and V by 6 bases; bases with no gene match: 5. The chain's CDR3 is CASRPGQGDTGELFF. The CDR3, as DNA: TGTGCCAGCAGGCCGGGACAGGGCGACACCGGGGAGCTGTTTTTT.

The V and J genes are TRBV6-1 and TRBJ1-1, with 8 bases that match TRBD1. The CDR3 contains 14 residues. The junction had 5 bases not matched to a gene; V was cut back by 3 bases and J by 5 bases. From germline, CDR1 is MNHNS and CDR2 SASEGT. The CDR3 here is CASSDQGADTEAFF. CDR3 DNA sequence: TGTGCCAGCAGTGACCAGGGGGCTGATACTGAAGCTTTCTTT.

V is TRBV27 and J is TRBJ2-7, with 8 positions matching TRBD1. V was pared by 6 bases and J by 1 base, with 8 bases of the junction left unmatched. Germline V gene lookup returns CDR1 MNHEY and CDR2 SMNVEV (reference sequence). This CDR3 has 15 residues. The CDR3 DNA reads TGTGCCAGCAGCATGGACAGGGCGACATCCTACGAGCAGTACTTC. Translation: CASSMDRATSYEQYF.

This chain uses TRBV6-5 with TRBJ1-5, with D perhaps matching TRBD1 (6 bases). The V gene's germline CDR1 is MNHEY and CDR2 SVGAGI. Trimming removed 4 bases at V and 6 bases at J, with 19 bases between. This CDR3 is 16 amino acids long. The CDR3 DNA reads TGTGCCAGCAGTTCCGCGGGGGGGGCGTCGGGTCAGCCCCAGCATTTT. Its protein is CASSSAGGASGQPQHF.

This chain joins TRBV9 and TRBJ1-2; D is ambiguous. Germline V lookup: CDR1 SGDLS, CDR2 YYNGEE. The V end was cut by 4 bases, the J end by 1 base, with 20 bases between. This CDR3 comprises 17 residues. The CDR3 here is CASSTRAFPAYNYGYTF. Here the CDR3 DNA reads TGTGCCAGCAGCACCCGAGCGTTTCCAGCTTATAACTATGGCTACACCTTC.